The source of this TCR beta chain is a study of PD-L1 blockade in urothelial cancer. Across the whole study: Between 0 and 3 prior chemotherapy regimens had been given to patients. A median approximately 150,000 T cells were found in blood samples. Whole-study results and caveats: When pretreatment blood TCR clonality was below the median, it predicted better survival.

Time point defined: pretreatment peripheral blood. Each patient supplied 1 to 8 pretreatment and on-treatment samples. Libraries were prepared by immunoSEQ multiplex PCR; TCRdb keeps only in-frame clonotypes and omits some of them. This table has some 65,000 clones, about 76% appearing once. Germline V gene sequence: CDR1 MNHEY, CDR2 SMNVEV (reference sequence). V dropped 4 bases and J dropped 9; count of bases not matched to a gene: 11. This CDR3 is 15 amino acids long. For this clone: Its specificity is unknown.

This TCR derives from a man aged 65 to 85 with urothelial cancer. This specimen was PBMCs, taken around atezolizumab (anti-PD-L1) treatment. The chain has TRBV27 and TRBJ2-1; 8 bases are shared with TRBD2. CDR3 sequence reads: CASSSPGLGLGEQFF. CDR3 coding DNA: TGTGCCAGCAGTTCCCCGGGACTAGGCTTGGGTGAGCAGTTCTTC.